This T cell receptor beta chain was retrieved from a study of T cells after yellow fever vaccination. The CDR3 sequence is 15 residues long. Trimming pared 2 bases from V and 0 bases from J, leaving 11 bases between. Germline loops: CDR1 MNHEY, CDR2 SVGEGT. TCRdb reprocessed the 5' RACE reads with MiXCR, giving one entry per CDR3 protein. In the table there are around 610,000 distinct CDR3 sequences, approximately 15% of which are singletons. This clonotype has only a few counts. The source was PBMCs, collected on the day of the yellow fever booster vaccination. This clonotype originated in a man aged 25 to 40 who received the YFV17D yellow fever vaccine. The chain carries TRBV6-2 or TRBV6-3 and TRBJ2-7, with D maybe TRBD2 (6 bases). CDR3 residues: CASSYGQGLSYEQYF. As DNA, the CDR3 is TGTGCCAGCAGTTACGGGCAGGGACTCTCCTACGAGCAGTACTTC.